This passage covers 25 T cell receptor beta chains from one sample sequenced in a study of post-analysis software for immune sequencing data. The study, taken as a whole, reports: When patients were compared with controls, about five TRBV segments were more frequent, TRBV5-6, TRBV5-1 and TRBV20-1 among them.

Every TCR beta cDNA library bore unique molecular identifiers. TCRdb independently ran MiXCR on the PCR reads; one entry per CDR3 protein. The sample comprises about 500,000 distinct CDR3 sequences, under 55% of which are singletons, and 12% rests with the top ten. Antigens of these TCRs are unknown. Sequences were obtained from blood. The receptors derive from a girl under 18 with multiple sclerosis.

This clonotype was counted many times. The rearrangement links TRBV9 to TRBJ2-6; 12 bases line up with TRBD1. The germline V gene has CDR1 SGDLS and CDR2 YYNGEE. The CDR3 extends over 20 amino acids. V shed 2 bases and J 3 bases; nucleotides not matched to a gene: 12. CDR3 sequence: CASSVSLSGTGGYGANVLTF. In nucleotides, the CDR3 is TGTGCCAGCAGCGTTTCCCTGTCCGGGACAGGGGGCTATGGGGCCAACGTCCTGACTTTC.

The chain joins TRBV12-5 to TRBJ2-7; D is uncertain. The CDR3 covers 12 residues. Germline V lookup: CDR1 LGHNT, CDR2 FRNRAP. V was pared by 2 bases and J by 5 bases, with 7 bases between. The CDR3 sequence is CASGLSVHEQYF. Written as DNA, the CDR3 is TGTGCTAGTGGTTTGTCGGTCCACGAGCAGTACTTC.

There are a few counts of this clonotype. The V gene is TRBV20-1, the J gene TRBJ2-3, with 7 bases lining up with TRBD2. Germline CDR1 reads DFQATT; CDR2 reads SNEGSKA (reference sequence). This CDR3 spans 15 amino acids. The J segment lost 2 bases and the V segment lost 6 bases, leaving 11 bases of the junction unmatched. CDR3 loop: CSAVGEGGHTDTQYF. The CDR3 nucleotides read TGCAGTGCCGTAGGGGAGGGAGGCCACACAGATACGCAGTATTTT.

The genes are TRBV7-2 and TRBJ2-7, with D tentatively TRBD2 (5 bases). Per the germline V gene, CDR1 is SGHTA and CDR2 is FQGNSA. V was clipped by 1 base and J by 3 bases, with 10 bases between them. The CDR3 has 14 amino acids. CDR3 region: CASSLGTAHYEQYF. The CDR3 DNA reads TGTGCCAGCAGCTTAGGGACTGCTCACTACGAGCAGTACTTC.

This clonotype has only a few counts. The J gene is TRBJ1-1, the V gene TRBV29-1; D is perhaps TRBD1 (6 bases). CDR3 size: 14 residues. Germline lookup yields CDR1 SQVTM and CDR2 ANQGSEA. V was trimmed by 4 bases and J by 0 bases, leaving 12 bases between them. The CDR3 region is CSVVQGFVNTEAFF. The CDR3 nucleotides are TGCAGCGTTGTTCAGGGGTTTGTGAACACTGAAGCTTTCTTT.

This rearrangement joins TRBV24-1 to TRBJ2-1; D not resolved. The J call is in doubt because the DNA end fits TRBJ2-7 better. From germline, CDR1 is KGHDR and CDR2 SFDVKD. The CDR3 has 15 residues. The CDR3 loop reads CATSDFYVPLNEQYF. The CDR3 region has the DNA TGTGCCACCAGTGATTTCTACGTACCCCTCAATGAGCAGTACTTC.

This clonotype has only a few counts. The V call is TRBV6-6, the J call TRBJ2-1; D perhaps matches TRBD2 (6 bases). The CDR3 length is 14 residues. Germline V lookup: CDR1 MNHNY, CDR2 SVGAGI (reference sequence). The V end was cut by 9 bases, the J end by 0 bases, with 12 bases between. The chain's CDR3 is CASRAGSSYNEQFF. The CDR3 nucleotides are TGTGCCAGTCGGGCGGGGAGCTCCTACAATGAGCAGTTCTTC.

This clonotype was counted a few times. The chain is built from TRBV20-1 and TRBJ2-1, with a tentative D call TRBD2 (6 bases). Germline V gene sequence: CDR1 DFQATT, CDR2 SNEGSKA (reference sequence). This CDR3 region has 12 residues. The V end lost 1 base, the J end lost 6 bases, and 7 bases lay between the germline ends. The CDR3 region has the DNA TGCAGTGCTAGAGTGACTAGCAATGAGCAGTTCTTC. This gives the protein CSARVTSNEQFF.

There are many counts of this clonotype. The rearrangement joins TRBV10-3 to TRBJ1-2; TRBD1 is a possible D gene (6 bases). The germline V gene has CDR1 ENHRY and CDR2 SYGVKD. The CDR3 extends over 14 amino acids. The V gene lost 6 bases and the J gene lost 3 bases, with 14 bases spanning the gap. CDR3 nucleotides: TGTGCCATCAGCCTCAGGGGCCGGGACTATGGCTACACCTTC. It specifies CAISLRGRDYGYTF.

CDR3 protein: CASSYSMRTINEQFF. The CDR3 DNA follows: TGTGCCAGCAGTTACTCGATGCGAACTATCAATGAGCAGTTCTTC. The chain has TRBV6-5 and TRBJ2-1; D is unresolved. The CDR3 consists of 15 residues. CDR1 is MNHEY, CDR2 SVGAGI, per germline. Trimming removed 0 bases at V and 6 bases at J, with 12 bases between.

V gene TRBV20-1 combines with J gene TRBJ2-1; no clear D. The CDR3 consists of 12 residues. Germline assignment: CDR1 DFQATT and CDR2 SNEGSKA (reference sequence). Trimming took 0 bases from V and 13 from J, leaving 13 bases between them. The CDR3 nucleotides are TGCAGTGCTAGAGAGGAGTGGCACGAACAGTTCTTC. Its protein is CSAREEWHEQFF.

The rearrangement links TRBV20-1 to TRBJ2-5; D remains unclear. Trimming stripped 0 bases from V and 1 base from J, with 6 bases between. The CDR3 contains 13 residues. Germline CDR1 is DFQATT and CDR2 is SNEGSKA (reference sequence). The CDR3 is CSARDPIQETQYF. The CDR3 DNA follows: TGCAGTGCTAGAGACCCTATCCAAGAGACCCAGTACTTC.

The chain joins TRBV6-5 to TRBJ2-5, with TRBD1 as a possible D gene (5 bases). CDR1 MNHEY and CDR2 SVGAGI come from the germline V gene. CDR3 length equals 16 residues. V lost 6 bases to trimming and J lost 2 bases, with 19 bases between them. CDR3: CASSLLGPREQETQYF. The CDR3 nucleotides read TGTGCCAGCAGCCTTTTGGGGCCCAGGGAACAAGAGACCCAGTACTTC.

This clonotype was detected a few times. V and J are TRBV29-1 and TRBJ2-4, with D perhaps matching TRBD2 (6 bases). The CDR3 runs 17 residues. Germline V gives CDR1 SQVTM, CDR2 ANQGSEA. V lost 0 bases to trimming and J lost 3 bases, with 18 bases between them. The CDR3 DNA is TGCAGCGTTGAAGATCCCAGGGAGGAAGTAGGCAAAAACATTCAGTACTTC. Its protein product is CSVEDPREEVGKNIQYF.

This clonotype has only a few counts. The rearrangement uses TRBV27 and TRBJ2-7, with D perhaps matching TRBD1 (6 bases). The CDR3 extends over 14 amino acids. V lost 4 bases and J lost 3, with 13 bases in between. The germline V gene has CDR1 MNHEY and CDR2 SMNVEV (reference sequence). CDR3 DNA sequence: TGTGCCAGCAGTTCCAACTCAGGGGTCTACGAGCAGTACTTC. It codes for CASSSNSGVYEQYF.

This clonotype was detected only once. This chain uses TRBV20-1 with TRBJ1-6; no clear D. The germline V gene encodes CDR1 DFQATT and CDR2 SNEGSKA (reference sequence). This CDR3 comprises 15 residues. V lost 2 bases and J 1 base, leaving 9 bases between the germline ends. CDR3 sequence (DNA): TGCAGTGCTAGATTTGACGGATCCTATAATTCACCCCTCCACTTT. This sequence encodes CSARFDGSYNSPLHF.

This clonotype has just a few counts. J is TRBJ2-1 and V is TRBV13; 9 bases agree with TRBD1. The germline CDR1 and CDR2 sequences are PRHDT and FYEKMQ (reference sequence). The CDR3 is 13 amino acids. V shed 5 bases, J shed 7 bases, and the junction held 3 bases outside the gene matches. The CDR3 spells CASSVGQGNEQFF. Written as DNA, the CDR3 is TGTGCCAGCAGCGTGGGACAGGGTAATGAGCAGTTCTTC.

CDR3 protein: CASSLMRASSNEQFF. As DNA, the CDR3 is TGTGCCAGCAGCTTAATGCGGGCTAGCTCCAATGAGCAGTTCTTC. The chain joins TRBV11-2 to TRBJ2-1; D possibly corresponds to TRBD2 (5 bases). Germline V gene data show CDR1 as SGHAT and CDR2 as FQNNGV. The CDR3 contains 15 residues. Between the trimmed V and J ends, which lost 2 bases and 6 bases, there was a span of 14 bases.

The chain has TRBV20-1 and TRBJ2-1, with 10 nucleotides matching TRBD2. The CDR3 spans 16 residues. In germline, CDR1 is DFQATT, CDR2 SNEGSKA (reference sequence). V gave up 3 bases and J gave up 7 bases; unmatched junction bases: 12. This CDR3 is CSARGGVAGGSNEQFF. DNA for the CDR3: TGCAGTGCTAGGGGGGGGGTAGCGGGAGGAAGTAATGAGCAGTTCTTC.

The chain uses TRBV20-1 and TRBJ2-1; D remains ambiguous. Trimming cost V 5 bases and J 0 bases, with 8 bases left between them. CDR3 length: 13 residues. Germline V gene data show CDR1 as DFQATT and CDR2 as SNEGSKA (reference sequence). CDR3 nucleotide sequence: TGCAGTGCTGTCTTAAGCTCCTACAATGAGCAGTTCTTC. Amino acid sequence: CSAVLSSYNEQFF.

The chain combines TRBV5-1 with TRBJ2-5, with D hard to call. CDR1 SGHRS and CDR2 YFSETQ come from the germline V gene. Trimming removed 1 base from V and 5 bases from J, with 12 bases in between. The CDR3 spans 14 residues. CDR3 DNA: TGCGCCAGCAGCTTGACGTCGACCCCGGAGACCCAGTACTTC. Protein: CASSLTSTPETQYF.

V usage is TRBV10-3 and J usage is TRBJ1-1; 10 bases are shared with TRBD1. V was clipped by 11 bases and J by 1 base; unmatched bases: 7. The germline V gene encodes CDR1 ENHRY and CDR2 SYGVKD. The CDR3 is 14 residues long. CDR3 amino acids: CAATRDRGNTEAFF. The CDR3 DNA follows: TGTGCCGCAACCCGGGACAGGGGGAACACTGAAGCTTTCTTT.

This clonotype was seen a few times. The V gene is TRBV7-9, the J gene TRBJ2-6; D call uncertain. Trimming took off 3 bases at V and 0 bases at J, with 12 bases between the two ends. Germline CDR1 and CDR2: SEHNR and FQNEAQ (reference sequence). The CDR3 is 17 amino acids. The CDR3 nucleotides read TGTGCCAGCAGCTTTGTCACGGGCTCCTCTGGGGCCAACGTCCTGACTTTC. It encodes CASSFVTGSSGANVLTF.

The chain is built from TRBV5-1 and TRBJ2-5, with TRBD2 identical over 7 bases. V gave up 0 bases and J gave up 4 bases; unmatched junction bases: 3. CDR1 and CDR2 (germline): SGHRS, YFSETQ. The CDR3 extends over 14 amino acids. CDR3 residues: CASSLGGLRETQYF. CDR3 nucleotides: TGCGCCAGCAGCTTGGGGGGACTACGAGAGACCCAGTACTTC.

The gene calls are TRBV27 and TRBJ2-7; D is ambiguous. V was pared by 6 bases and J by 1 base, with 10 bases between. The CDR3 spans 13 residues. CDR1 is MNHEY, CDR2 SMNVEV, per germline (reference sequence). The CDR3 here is CASSFSFSYEQYF. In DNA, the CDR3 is TGTGCCAGCAGCTTTTCTTTTTCCTACGAGCAGTACTTC.